This TCR beta chain emerged from a study of T cells after posttransplantation cyclophosphamide. CDR3 length: 18 amino acids. V was pared by 2 bases and J by 0 bases, with 10 bases of the junction left unmatched. CDR1 MNHEY and CDR2 SMNVEV come from the germline V gene (reference sequence). Clones were read by immunoSEQ multiplex PCR, and TCRdb kept only the in-frame ones, dropping some. This table has about 52,000 clones, more than 70% appearing once. As to this clone: The antigen remains undetermined.

Findings and limits, study-wide: TRB clonality was highly associated with recipient CMV seropositivity and reactivation.

The gene calls are TRBV27 and TRBJ2-1; 7 positions agree with TRBD2. The sequence was obtained from a man aged 25 to 40 with a blood cancer, CMV-positive, and with a related stem cell donor. Sequenced sample: PBMCs. CDR3 bases: TGTGCCAGCAGTTTAGGACTCCAGCGGGGCAGCTCCTACAATGAGCAGTTCTTC. As protein: CASSLGLQRGSSYNEQFF.